This record looks at one T cell receptor (beta chain) sequence and its context. The antigen remains undetermined. The entry originates in a study of post-analysis software for immune sequencing data. The study, taken as a whole, reports: Those with multiple sclerosis, the patient group, showed significantly lower normalized Chao1 diversity than controls. Under F measure analysis, samples from one preparation batch co-clustered strongly. In patients, TRBV5-6, TRBV5-1 and TRBV20-1 belonged to five TRBV segments found more frequently than in controls.

The library was made from cDNA and included unique molecular identifiers. The T cell input of 1 to 10 million gave hundreds of thousands of cDNA molecules. TCRdb re-derived calls from the PCR reads in MiXCR, one entry per CDR3 protein. Among a few hundred thousand distinct CDR3 sequences listed, 39% were seen once. Germline CDR1 is MDHEN and CDR2 is SYDVKM. V was clipped by 8 bases and J by 4 bases, with 15 bases between them. The CDR3 runs to 14 residues. This receptor was identified in a girl aged 2-15 years with multiple sclerosis. The chain carries TRBV28 and TRBJ1-5; unclear D gene. Sequenced input: blood. The DNA for the CDR3 is TGTGCCAGCCGCCAAGAGAACTATAATCAGCCCCAGCATTTT. Protein sequence: CASRQENYNQPQHF. Based on the CDR3 plus reference TRBV28 and TRBJ1-5, the full variable domain is DVKVTQSSRYLVKRTGEKVFLECVQDMDHENMFWYRQDPGLGLRLIYFSYDVKMKEKGDIPEGYSVSREKKERFSLILESASTNQTSMYLCASRQENYNQPQHFGDGTRLSIL.